The clone carrying this TCR beta chain was seen many times. Its antigen is undetermined. Memory CD4+ T cells were sorted as CD4+CD45RO+CD25- cells. The V end was cut by 8 bases, the J end by 5 bases, with 13 bases between. Germline V gives CDR1 MNHNS, CDR2 SASEGT. CDR3 length: 13 amino acids. Points from the study as a whole: Tumor memory CD4+ T cell TCR gene usage clustered with blood and lymph node memory CD4+ cells and lymph node naive CD4+ cells.

TCRdb re-called the 5' RACE reads through MiXCR, storing one row per CDR3 protein. The repertoire holds 50,000 to 75,000 distinct CDR3 sequences, approximately 23% seen once, with 2.9% in the top ten. The receptor was isolated from a female donor with breast cancer. Source material: memory CD4+ T cells sorted from a lymph node. Noted subset: memory CD4+ T cells, CD4+CD45RO+CD25-. The genes are TRBV6-1 and TRBJ1-5; D uncertain. This CDR3 is CASSGAWDQPQHF. The DNA for the CDR3 is TGTGCCAGCTCGGGAGCGTGGGATCAGCCCCAGCATTTT.